This TCR beta chain originates from a study of vaccination and CD4 T cells after COVID-19. Whole-study context: In culture, cells were exposed to overlapping spike peptides from SARS-CoV-2, HCoV-NL63, HCoV-OC43 and HCoV-229E.

With respect to this clonotype: Its specificity is unknown.

Noted treatment: 10-day PBMC culture with coronavirus spike peptide pools or control peptides (ViraFEST assay). Healthy people who got the vaccine had never had SARS-CoV-2 infection, since nucleocapsid antibodies came back negative before and after vaccination. This CDR3 is 14 amino acids long. CDR1 and CDR2 (germline): SQVTM, ANQGSEA. Sequence data for DNA of cultured CD4+ T cells were generated by the Oncomine TCR Beta short-read assay. TCRdb re-derived calls from the PCR reads in MiXCR, one entry per CDR3 protein. The table lists over 10,000 distinct CDR3 sequences, roughly 34% of them singletons.

The TCR originated in a human donor who received a COVID-19 vaccine. Sequencing was performed on CD4+ T cells from blood, cultured in vitro, taken before SARS-CoV-2 vaccination. The chain couples TRBV29-1 to TRBJ1-1; 7 bases are shared with TRBD1. The CDR3 region has the DNA TGCAGTGAGAACGGACAGGCCGGAGGCACTGAAGCTTTCTTT. This sequence encodes CSENGQAGGTEAFF.